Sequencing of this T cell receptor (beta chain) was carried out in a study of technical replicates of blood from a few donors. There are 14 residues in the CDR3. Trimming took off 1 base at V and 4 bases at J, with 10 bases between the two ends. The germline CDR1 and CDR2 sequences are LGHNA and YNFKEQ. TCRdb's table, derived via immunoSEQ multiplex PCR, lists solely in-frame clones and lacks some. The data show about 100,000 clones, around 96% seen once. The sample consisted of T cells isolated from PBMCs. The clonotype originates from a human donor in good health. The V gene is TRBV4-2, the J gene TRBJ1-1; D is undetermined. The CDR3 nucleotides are TGTGCCAGCAGCCAAGGGCAGGTTTTCACTGAAGCTTTCTTT. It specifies CASSQGQVFTEAFF.